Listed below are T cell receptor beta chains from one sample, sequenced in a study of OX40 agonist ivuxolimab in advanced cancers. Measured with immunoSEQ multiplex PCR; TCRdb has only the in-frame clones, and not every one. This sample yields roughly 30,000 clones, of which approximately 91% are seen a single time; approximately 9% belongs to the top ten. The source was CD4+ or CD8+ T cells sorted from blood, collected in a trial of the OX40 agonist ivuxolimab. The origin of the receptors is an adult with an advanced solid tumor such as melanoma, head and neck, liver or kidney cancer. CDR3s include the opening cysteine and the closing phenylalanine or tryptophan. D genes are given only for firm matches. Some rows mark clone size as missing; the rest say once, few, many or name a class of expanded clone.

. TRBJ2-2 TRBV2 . TGTGCCAGCAGTACCGACGGCCTACCCAACACCGGGGAGCTGTTTTTT CASSTDGLPNTGELFF
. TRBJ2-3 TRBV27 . TGTGCCAGCAGTTTATCGGTTAGCACAGATACGCAGTATTTT CASSLSVSTDTQYF
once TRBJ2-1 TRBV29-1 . TGCAGCGTTGAGCTTGGGCACCTCCCCTACAATGAGCAGTTCTTC CSVELGHLPYNEQFF
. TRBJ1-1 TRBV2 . TGTGCCAGCTACGGGGGCGAAATGAACACTGAAGCTTTCTTT CASYGGEMNTEAFF
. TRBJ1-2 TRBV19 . TGTGCCAGTACTCACTCGGCCCACTATGGCTACACCTTC CASTHSAHYGYTF
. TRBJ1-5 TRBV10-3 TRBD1 TGTGCCATCAGTGAGCCAGGGGGCCGGTTCGAGGATCAGCCCCAGCATTTT CAISEPGGRFEDQPQHF
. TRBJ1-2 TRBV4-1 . TGCGCCAGCAGCCAAGTAACAGGCAGCTATGGCTACACCTTC CASSQVTGSYGYTF
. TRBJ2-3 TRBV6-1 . TGTGCCACCCGGGACGCGGGTGGAGCAGATACGCAGTATTTT CATRDAGGADTQYF
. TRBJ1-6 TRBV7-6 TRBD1 TGTGCCAGCAGCTCCACAGGGGATTCACCCCTCCACTTT CASSSTGDSPLHF
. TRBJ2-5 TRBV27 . TGTGCCAGCAGTTTTGGGAGGGGGCAAGAGACCCAGTACTTC CASSFGRGQETQYF
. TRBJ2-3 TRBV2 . TGTGCCAGCAGCTTAGCTTCTCAACACACAGATACGCAGTATTTT CASSLASQHTDTQYF
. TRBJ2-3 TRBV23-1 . TGCGCCAGCAGTCAATTTTCTGGGATGAGAACAGATACGCAGTATTTT CASSQFSGMRTDTQYF
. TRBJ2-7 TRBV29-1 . TGCAGCGTTGAAGTCGGGACTGGGGAGCAGTACTTC CSVEVGTGEQYF
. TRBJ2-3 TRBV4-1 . TGCGCCAGCAGCCAAAGGACATCCACTAGCACAGATACGCAGTATTTT CASSQRTSTSTDTQYF
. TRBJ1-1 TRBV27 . TGTGCCAGCAGTCGTGGCCAGGGTGGCACTGAAGCTTTCTTT CASSRGQGGTEAFF
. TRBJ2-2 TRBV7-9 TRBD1 TGTGCCAGCACCCAACCCAGGACAGGGACGACCGGGGAGCTGTTTTTT CASTQPRTGTTGELFF
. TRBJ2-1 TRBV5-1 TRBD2 TGCGCCAGCAGCTTGGATACTAGCGGCTACAATGAGCAGTTCTTC CASSLDTSGYNEQFF
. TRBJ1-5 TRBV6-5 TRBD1 TGTGCCAGCAGTGACCGGGGACAGGGGACGCCCCAGCATTTT CASSDRGQGTPQHF
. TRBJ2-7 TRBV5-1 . TGCGCCAGCAGCTTGGTTATAATTTCCGGGACAGCGGGCTACGAGCAGTACTTC CASSLVIISGTAGYEQYF
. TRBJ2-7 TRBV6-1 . TGTGCCAGCAGTAACAGCCACTACGAGCAGTACTTC CASSNSHYEQYF
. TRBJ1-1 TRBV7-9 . TGTGCCAGCAGTTACAGGAACACTGAAGCTTTCTTT CASSYRNTEAFF
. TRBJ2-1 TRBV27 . TGTGCCAGCAGTTTAACCATGGGTGAGCAGTTCTTC CASSLTMGEQFF
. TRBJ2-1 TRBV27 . TGTGCCAGCAGTTTTTCCCAGGGTCAGACTGAGCAGTTCTTC CASSFSQGQTEQFF
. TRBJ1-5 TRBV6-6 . TGTGCCAGCAGTTACTCGGGGGCCCAGCCCCAGCATTTT CASSYSGAQPQHF
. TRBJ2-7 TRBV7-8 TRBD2 TGTGCCAGCAGTTGGCAGGTTATGATGTGGACTAGCGGGAGTTCTCCTCAGCAAGAGCAGTACTTC CASSWQVMMWTSGSSPQQEQYF
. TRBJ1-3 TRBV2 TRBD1 TGTGCCAGCAGGCAGGGGGTAAACACCATATATTTT CASRQGVNTIYF
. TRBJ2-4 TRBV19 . TGTGCCAGTAAAATAGACAGCTTAGCCAAAAACATTCAGTACTTC CASKIDSLAKNIQYF
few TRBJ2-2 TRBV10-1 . TGCGCCAGCAGTGAGGCGGGGGCGGGCACCGGGGAGCTGTTTTTT CASSEAGAGTGELFF
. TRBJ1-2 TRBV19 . TGTGCCAGTAGTATTTTTACTCGGAGTGGCTACACCTTC CASSIFTRSGYTF
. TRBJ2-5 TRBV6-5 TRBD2 TGTGCCAGCAGTTACCTACTAGGGAGGGTGACCCAGTACTTC CASSYLLGRVTQYF
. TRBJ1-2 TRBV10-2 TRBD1 TGCGCCAGCAGTGAGTCTGCGGGACAGTACTATGGCTACACCTTC CASSESAGQYYGYTF
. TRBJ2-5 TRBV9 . TGTGCCAGCAGCGTATACGGGGGACAAGAGACCCAGTACTTC CASSVYGGQETQYF
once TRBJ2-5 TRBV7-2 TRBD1 TGTGCCAGCAGCTTAGTCTTGGACAGGGCGGAGACCCAGTACTTC CASSLVLDRAETQYF
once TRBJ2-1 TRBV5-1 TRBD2 TGCGCCAGCAGCGTAACTAGCGGGGGGGCCGAGCAGTTCTTC CASSVTSGGAEQFF
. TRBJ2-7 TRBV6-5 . TGTGCCAGCAGTCGTGTAGCGGAGGCCTACTACGAGCAGTACTTC CASSRVAEAYYEQYF
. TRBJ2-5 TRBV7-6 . TGTGCCAGCAGCTTAGTCCCCAGGACAAAAGAGACCCAGTACTTC CASSLVPRTKETQYF
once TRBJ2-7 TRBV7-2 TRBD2 TGTGCCAGCAGCTTAGCGCTAGCGGGGGTGGCCTACGAGCAGTACTTC CASSLALAGVAYEQYF
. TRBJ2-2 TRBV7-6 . TGTGCCAGCAGCGGGCGGGACAGCACGCGAAAAGCCGGGGAGCTGTTTTTT CASSGRDSTRKAGELFF
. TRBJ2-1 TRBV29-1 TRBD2 TGCAGCGTTGAAGGCCATCCCCCGGGACTAGCTTACTTGGCTTTCTCCTACAATGAGCAGTTCTTC CSVEGHPPGLAYLAFSYNEQFF
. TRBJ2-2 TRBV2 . TGTGCCAGCAGCCTCTCTACTAGTAACACCGGGGAGCTGTTTTTT CASSLSTSNTGELFF
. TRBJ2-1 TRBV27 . TGTGCCAGCACCGAAAGTGGAGGCAATGAGCAGTTCTTC CASTESGGNEQFF
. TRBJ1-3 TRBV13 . TGTGCCAGCAGCTTACCCGGAAACACCATATATTTT CASSLPGNTIYF
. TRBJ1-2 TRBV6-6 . TGTGCCAGCAGTTACGGGGCAGGAGCTAACTATGGCTACACCTTC CASSYGAGANYGYTF
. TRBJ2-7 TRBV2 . TGTGCCAGCAGCTTGGAGCAGTACTTC CASSLEQYF
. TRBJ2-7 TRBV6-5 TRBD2 TGTGCCAGCAGTTTGAGGGAGGGCATAGAGCAGTACTTC CASSLREGIEQYF
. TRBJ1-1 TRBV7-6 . TGTGCCAGCAGTCATTCGGTGGGGGGCGCATTGAACACTGAAGCTTTCTTT CASSHSVGGALNTEAFF
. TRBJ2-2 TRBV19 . TGTGCCAGTAGTTCTCAGGGAGGCGGGGAGCTGTTTTTT CASSSQGGGELFF
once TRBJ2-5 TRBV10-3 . TGTGCCATCAGTGTGGGGACTGCCCAAGAGACCCAGTACTTC CAISVGTAQETQYF
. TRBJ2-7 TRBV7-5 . TGTGCCAGCAGCTTAGGAAGAGGACAAGGGGGTTTTCGGGGCTACGAGCAGTACTTC CASSLGRGQGGFRGYEQYF
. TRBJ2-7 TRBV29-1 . TGCAGCGTTGTCTTCATACAGGGAGGGGACGAGCAGTACTTC CSVVFIQGGDEQYF
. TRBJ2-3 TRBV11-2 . TGTGCCAGCAGCGGAACTAAACCTAGCACAGATACGCAGTATTTT CASSGTKPSTDTQYF
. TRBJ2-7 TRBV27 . TGTGCCAGCAGTCTGGACAGTTGGTCCTACGAGCAGTACTTC CASSLDSWSYEQYF
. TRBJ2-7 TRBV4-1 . TGCGCCAGCAGCCAAGGCCTTAGCGCTTACGAGCAGTACTTC CASSQGLSAYEQYF
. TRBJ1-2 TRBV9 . TGTGCCAGCAGCGCCTCTAATCGGGCAGCTGACTATGGCTACACCTTC CASSASNRAADYGYTF
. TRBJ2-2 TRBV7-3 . TGTGCCAGCAGCTTACAGGGGCCGAACACCGGGGAGCTGTTTTTT CASSLQGPNTGELFF